These T cell receptor beta chains were read from a single sample in a study of cytomegalovirus exposure and HLA in healthy donors. The table came from immunoSEQ multiplex PCR; TCRdb's copy has only in-frame clones and leaves some out. The sample lists about 180,000 clones, more than 65% occurring once. The sequencing input was PBMCs. The receptors here all came from a man aged 25 to 40 in good health and CMV-seronegative. CDR3s include the opening cysteine and the closing phenylalanine or tryptophan. D genes are given only for firm matches. Part of the rows lack a size; the others show once, few, many or a class for expanded clones.

V gene	J gene	clone size	D gene	CDR3 DNA	CDR3 protein
TRBV13	TRBJ2-2	.	.	TGTGCCAGCAGCTTAGGCAGGCAGAACACCGGGGAGCTGTTTTTT	CASSLGRQNTGELFF
TRBV5-1	TRBJ2-5	.	.	TGCGCCAGCAGCCAAGGACAGTTTTGGTACCAAGAGACCCAGTACTTC	CASSQGQFWYQETQYF
TRBV9	TRBJ2-7	.	TRBD2	TGTGCCAGCAGCTCAACTAGCGGAGGGCCCTACGAGCAGTACTTC	CASSSTSGGPYEQYF
TRBV6-1	TRBJ2-7	.	.	TGTGCCAGCAGTGAAGCACAGGTGAGCTCCTACGAGCAGTACTTC	CASSEAQVSSYEQYF
TRBV11-1	TRBJ2-7	.	TRBD2	TGTGCCAGCAGCTTACTTGGCGGGAGCTCCTACGAGCAGTACTTC	CASSLLGGSSYEQYF
TRBV6-1	TRBJ1-2	once	.	TGTGCCAGCAGGGTGGCAGACGGAGCTAACTATGGCTACACCTTC	CASRVADGANYGYTF
TRBV28	TRBJ1-2	.	.	TGTGCCAGCAGTTTATCAGGTTTGGGGGGTAGTCAACGGGTCGGTGGCTACACCTTC	CASSLSGLGGSQRVGGYTF
TRBV30	TRBJ2-7	.	.	TGTGCCTGGAGTGTATCGAGCTCCTACGAGCAGTACTTC	CAWSVSSSYEQYF
TRBV28	TRBJ2-7	once	.	TGTGCCACTACCCGGGGAACCTACGAGCAGTACTTC	CATTRGTYEQYF
TRBV18	TRBJ1-6	.	TRBD1	TGTGCCAGCTCACCCAGGGACAGAGAGAATTCACCCCTCCACTTT	CASSPRDRENSPLHF
TRBV27	TRBJ2-7	few	.	TGTGCCAGCAGTAACGGGAACTCCTACGAGCAGTACTTC	CASSNGNSYEQYF
TRBV30	TRBJ2-7	.	TRBD2	TGTGCCTGGAGGGCTAGCGGATACGAGCAGTACTTC	CAWRASGYEQYF
TRBV2	TRBJ2-2	few	TRBD1	TGTGCCAGCAGTGGGGACAGGCTTGTCACCGGGGAGCTGTTTTTT	CASSGDRLVTGELFF
TRBV9	TRBJ2-1	.	TRBD1	TGTGCCAGCAGCGACGGGACAGGGTGGAATGACAATGAGCAGTTCTTC	CASSDGTGWNDNEQFF
TRBV7-2	TRBJ1-5	.	.	TGTGCCAGCAGCCGGGGTAACAATCAGCCCCAGCATTTT	CASSRGNNQPQHF
TRBV5-6	TRBJ2-7	.	TRBD2	TGTGCCAGCAGCTGGGGACTAGCGGAGAGCTCCTACGAGCAGTACTTC	CASSWGLAESSYEQYF
TRBV7-2	TRBJ1-5	.	.	TGTGCCAGCAGCTTCGGGGACATTCAGCCCCAGCATTTT	CASSFGDIQPQHF
TRBV6-6	TRBJ2-1	.	TRBD2	TGTGCCAGCAGTACTAGCGGGGGGCTAAGTGAGCAGTTCTTC	CASSTSGGLSEQFF
TRBV6-1	TRBJ2-2	.	.	TGTGCCAGCAAATTGGGGGCCGTGAACACCGGGGAGCTGTTTTTT	CASKLGAVNTGELFF
TRBV10-3	TRBJ2-1	.	.	TGTGCCATCGCGGGACAGTACAATGAGCAGTTCTTC	CAIAGQYNEQFF
TRBV5-1	TRBJ2-5	.	.	TGCGCCAGCGAACAGGGCGGACAAGAGACCCAGTACTTC	CASEQGGQETQYF
TRBV30	TRBJ1-2	few	TRBD1	TGTGCCTGGAATGGAGGGGGCATCTATGGCTACACCTTC	CAWNGGGIYGYTF
TRBV18	TRBJ2-5	once	.	TGTGCCAGCGCCGACAGGCTCCAAGAGACCCAGTACTTC	CASADRLQETQYF
TRBV27	TRBJ1-5	.	TRBD1	TGTGCCAGCAGTTTACTAACAGGGGGCCAGCCCCAGCATTTT	CASSLLTGGQPQHF
TRBV19	TRBJ1-2	.	TRBD1	TGTGCCAGTAGAATGAACCGGGACAGGGGGCTCGGCGGCTACACCTTC	CASRMNRDRGLGGYTF
TRBV4-1	TRBJ2-7	.	TRBD2	TGCGCCAGCAGCCCAGCCAGCGGGGGATACGAGCAGTACTTC	CASSPASGGYEQYF
TRBV5-1	TRBJ2-5	.	.	TGCGCCAGCAGCGAAACTATCCAAGAGACCCAGTACTTC	CASSETIQETQYF
TRBV7-9	TRBJ2-4	once	TRBD1	TGTGCCAGCAGCGCATTAGTCGGGACAGCTCGAAAAAACATTCAGTACTTC	CASSALVGTARKNIQYF
TRBV5-1	TRBJ2-7	.	TRBD1	TGCGCCAGCAGCCGGGACAGTAGCTCCTACGAGCAGTACTTC	CASSRDSSSYEQYF
TRBV29-1	TRBJ1-1	few	TRBD1	TGCAGCGTACCGACAGGGGTAGGAACTGAAGCTTTCTTT	CSVPTGVGTEAFF
TRBV4-3	TRBJ2-7	.	TRBD1	TGCGCCAGCAGCCAAGAGGTGGGACAGTCCTACGAGCAGTACTTC	CASSQEVGQSYEQYF
TRBV7-3	TRBJ1-4	few	.	TGTGCCAGCAGCCCCTTTCGCAGGGATAATGAAAAACTGTTTTTT	CASSPFRRDNEKLFF
TRBV4-1	TRBJ2-7	.	.	TGCGCCAGCAGCCAATTCATCAGGGGCGACGAGCAGTACTTC	CASSQFIRGDEQYF
TRBV30	TRBJ2-7	.	.	TGTGCCCGCTCGTCGGGGGTCCCCTACGAGCAGTACTTC	CARSSGVPYEQYF
TRBV11-2	TRBJ2-1	.	TRBD2	TGTGCCAGCACCCCAGTGGCGGGGGGGTACTACAATGAGCAGTTCTTC	CASTPVAGGYYNEQFF
TRBV6-5	TRBJ2-5	once	TRBD1	TGTGCCAGCAGGGTGACAGGGGGCGGAGAGACCCAGTACTTC	CASRVTGGGETQYF
TRBV5-5	TRBJ1-3	.	.	TGTGCCAGCAGCTTGGCGTCTGTTACTGGAAACACCATATATTTT	CASSLASVTGNTIYF
TRBV11-2	TRBJ1-1	.	TRBD1	TGTGCCAGCAGGACTGTACCAGGGGGTCTGAACACTGAAGCTTTCTTT	CASRTVPGGLNTEAFF
TRBV7-8	TRBJ1-6	few	.	TGTGCCAGCAGCTTAGGGTTCTCCAGGGCGAATTCACCCCTCCACTTT	CASSLGFSRANSPLHF
TRBV6-5	TRBJ1-5	.	.	TGTGCCAGCAGTTACAGCAGGAGCAATCAGCCCCAGCATTTT	CASSYSRSNQPQHF